What follows are 20 T cell receptor beta chains derived from one specimen sequenced in a study of CD8+ T cells in alopecia areata. After isolation, RNA underwent reverse transcription to generate cDNA as the sequencing template. Some clones are missing from TCRdb's copy, which holds only in-frame ones; the method was immunoSEQ multiplex PCR. The sample carries some 200,000 clones, about 57% recorded once. Indicated treatment: oral pan-JAK inhibitor, 5-10 mg twice daily. Sequenced here: CD4+ T cells sorted from blood, sampled at week 4, from a patient treated with tofacitinib. The origin of the receptors is a human donor with alopecia areata.

V is TRBV5-1 and J is TRBJ2-5; D is unresolved. The CDR3 sequence is 14 residues long. Germline CDR1 and CDR2: SGHRS and YFSETQ. V was trimmed by 0 bases and J by 7 bases, leaving 13 bases between them. The CDR3 nucleotides read TGCGCCAGCAGCTTGGCGGCAGCCGAAGGGACCCAGTACTTC. Protein: CASSLAAAEGTQYF.

This clone was seen more than once but under ten times. The genes are TRBV29-1 and TRBJ1-1; D call uncertain. Trimming shortened V by 4 bases and J by 11 bases, and 5 bases separated the two germline ends. The CDR3 length is 8 residues. Per germline, CDR1 SQVTM and CDR2 ANQGSEA. DNA of the CDR3: TGCAGCGTTGGTCAGGCTTTCTTT. The encoded protein is CSVGQAFF.

This chain uses TRBV5-6 with TRBJ2-2; 10 nucleotides match TRBD1. V was clipped by 4 bases and J by 0 bases; unmatched bases: 6. Germline V lookup: CDR1 SGHDT, CDR2 YYEEEE. The CDR3 extends over 17 amino acids. CDR3 DNA: TGTGCCAGCAGCCGGGACAGGGGACTATCGAACACCGGGGAGCTGTTTTTT. This encodes CASSRDRGLSNTGELFF.

This clone has only one observation. The gene calls are TRBV5-1 and TRBJ2-6; no clear D. CDR3 size: 15 residues. In germline, CDR1 is SGHRS, CDR2 YFSETQ. V dropped 1 base and J dropped 0 bases, with 5 bases sitting between them. The CDR3 bases are TGCGCCAGCAGCTTGATGGGCTCTGGGGCCAACGTCCTGACTTTC. Residues: CASSLMGSGANVLTF.

V usage is TRBV28 and J usage is TRBJ2-5; TRBD2 aligns across 8 bases. The CDR3 is 15 residues long. Losses at the gene ends were 2 bases for V and 6 bases for J; bases not matched to a gene: 8. CDR1 is MDHEN and CDR2 is SYDVKM in the germline V gene. CDR3 in amino acids: CASSLDNGGAKTQYF. The CDR3 bases are TGTGCCAGCAGTTTAGACAACGGGGGGGCTAAGACCCAGTACTTC.

The V and J genes are TRBV4-2 and TRBJ2-7, with a possible D match to TRBD2 (6 bases). The CDR3 contains 15 residues. CDR1 LGHNA and CDR2 YNFKEQ come from the germline V gene. V was clipped by 0 bases and J by 6 bases, with 15 bases between them. The CDR3 DNA is TGTGCCAGCAGCCAAGACAATCTAGCGACCTCCGAGCAGTACTTC. As protein: CASSQDNLATSEQYF.

The V call is TRBV2, the J call TRBJ1-2; D gene uncertain. Germline-derived CDR1 and CDR2 are SNHLY and FYNNEI. The CDR3 has 14 amino acids. V was cut by 1 base and J by 5 bases, with 11 bases left in between. The CDR3 DNA is TGTGCCAGCAGTGAAGGGAGTCGGCAGTATGGCTACACCTTC. This sequence encodes CASSEGSRQYGYTF.

The chain recombines TRBV7-2 with TRBJ2-7; tentatively, D is TRBD1 or TRBD2 (5 bases each). The CDR3 is 15 amino acids. V lost 1 base to trimming and J lost 0 bases, with 10 bases between them. CDR1 and CDR2 from the germline V gene are SGHTA and FQGNSA. The CDR3 reads CASSLEKGSSYEQYF. The CDR3 DNA reads TGTGCCAGCAGCTTAGAAAAGGGGAGCTCCTACGAGCAGTACTTC.

This clone was seen more than once but under ten times. The chain joins TRBV10-3 to TRBJ1-1; tentative D call: TRBD1 (5 bases). Trimming took 8 bases from V and 0 from J, leaving 10 bases between them. CDR3 length equals 13 residues. Germline assignment: CDR1 ENHRY and CDR2 SYGVKD. CDR3 loop: CAIRGGMNTEAFF. CDR3 in DNA: TGTGCCATCCGGGGCGGGATGAACACTGAAGCTTTCTTT.

This clone was counted once. The V and J genes are TRBV6-1 and TRBJ2-1; possibly TRBD2 for D (5 bases). Germline lookup yields CDR1 MNHNS and CDR2 SASEGT. This CDR3 is 16 amino acids long. Deletions cut 3 bases from V and 6 bases from J, with 18 bases between. For the CDR3, the DNA is TGTGCCAGCAGTGACTTGAACGGGCGGGTGGGCAATGAGCAGTTCTTC. This codes for CASSDLNGRVGNEQFF.

This chain connects TRBV6-5 to TRBJ1-2, with a possible D match to TRBD1 (6 bases). This CDR3 has 15 amino acids. V was clipped by 4 bases and J by 8 bases, with 20 bases between them. Germline lookup yields CDR1 MNHEY and CDR2 SVGAGI. In DNA, the CDR3 is TGTGCCAGCAGTTCCCAGACAGGCGCCCTTGGGGGCTACACCTTC. This sequence encodes CASSSQTGALGGYTF.

The chain has TRBV29-1 and TRBJ2-7, with 8 nucleotides matching TRBD1. Germline CDR1 and CDR2: SQVTM and ANQGSEA. The CDR3 covers 13 residues. Losses at the gene ends were 7 bases for V and 0 bases for J; bases not matched to a gene: 5. The CDR3 protein is CSAGQGLSYEQYF. CDR3 nucleotide sequence: TGCAGCGCTGGACAGGGACTCTCCTACGAGCAGTACTTC.

This clone was seen a handful of times. The rearrangement uses TRBV25-1 and TRBJ1-1; D gene uncertain. Trimming cost V 2 bases and J 5 bases, with 15 bases left between them. Germline assignment: CDR1 MGHDK and CDR2 SYGVNS. This CDR3 comprises 15 residues. The CDR3 DNA follows: TGTGCCAGCAGTGAAGTTCGGGTAGGAGGGACTGAAGCTTTCTTT. It is translated as CASSEVRVGGTEAFF.

The V call is TRBV5-4, the J call TRBJ2-7; the match to TRBD2 covers 10 bases. This CDR3 has 15 amino acids. The germline V gene has CDR1 SGHNT and CDR2 YYREEE (reference sequence). The trim removed 0 bases at V and 6 bases at J, leaving 6 bases unmatched. The CDR3 reads CASSLASGGAFEQYF. The CDR3 nucleotides read TGTGCCAGCAGCTTGGCGAGCGGGGGGGCCTTCGAGCAGTACTTC.

The J gene is TRBJ1-6, the V gene TRBV5-1; 8 nucleotides align to TRBD1. This CDR3 spans 13 amino acids. The V segment lost 3 bases and the J segment 9 bases; nucleotides outside the gene matches: 2. Germline CDR1 SGHRS, CDR2 YFSETQ. This CDR3 reads CASSSTGGSPLHF. CDR3 DNA: TGCGCCAGCAGCTCTACAGGGGGTTCACCCCTCCACTTT. Full variable domain (outside the CDR3, taken from reference TRBV5-1 and TRBJ1-6): KAGVTQTPRYLIKTRGQQVTLSCSPISGHRSVSWYQQTPGQGLQFLFEYFSETQRNKGNFPGRFSGRQFSNSRSEMNVSTLELGDSALYLCASSSTGGSPLHFGNGTRLTVT.

V and J are TRBV5-6 and TRBJ2-5; D is ambiguous. Germline CDR1 and CDR2: SGHDT and YYEEEE. The V gene lost 7 bases and the J gene lost 7 bases, with 14 bases spanning the gap. The CDR3 has 12 amino acids. The CDR3 DNA sequence: TGTGCCAGCTTCGCCTCAATGGGGACCCAGTACTTC. Translating gives CASFASMGTQYF.

The chain couples TRBV29-1 to TRBJ2-5; D unresolved. Germline CDR1 SQVTM, CDR2 ANQGSEA. The CDR3 sequence is 11 residues long. CDR3 amino acids: CSAYRWETQYF. Written as DNA, the CDR3 is TGCAGTGCCTACCGCTGGGAGACCCAGTACTTC.

This clone showed up just a few times. The chain uses TRBV2 and TRBJ2-6; 8 bases line up with TRBD2. With V trimmed by 6 bases and J by 0 bases, 13 bases remained unmatched. Germline CDR1 is SNHLY and CDR2 is FYNNEI. The CDR3 runs 19 residues. The CDR3 sequence is CASRLGRAGASSGANVLTF. The CDR3 region has the DNA TGTGCCAGCAGACTCGGGAGGGCAGGGGCGAGCTCTGGGGCCAACGTCCTGACTTTC.

The gene calls are TRBV6-1 and TRBJ2-7; D gene uncertain. The CDR3 is made up of 11 amino acids. Germline assignment: CDR1 MNHNS and CDR2 SASEGT. Trimming took 5 bases from V and 2 from J, leaving 4 bases between them. The CDR3 sequence: CASSRAYEQYF. DNA for the CDR3: TGTGCCAGCAGTAGAGCCTACGAGCAGTACTTC.

This sequence joins TRBV29-1 and TRBJ1-1; D remains unclear. Germline CDR1 SQVTM, CDR2 ANQGSEA. V lost 0 bases and J lost 8, with 7 bases in between. CDR3 length: 11 amino acids. The DNA of the CDR3 is TGCAGCGTTGAAGAGGCAGCAGAAGCTTTCTTT. The encoded protein is CSVEEAAEAFF.